This TCR beta chain originates from a study of OX40 agonist ivuxolimab in advanced cancers. Study context: A history of anti-PD-1, anti-PD-L1 or anti-CTLA-4 therapy was acceptable, and about 37% had some. General observations from the study: Among the lowest peripheral clonal expansion occurred in 0.1-3.0 mg/kg partial responders.

Remarks on this clone: Its antigen is unknown.

The trim removed 5 bases at V and 5 bases at J, leaving 13 bases unmatched. Germline CDR1 reads KGHSH; CDR2 reads LQKENI. This CDR3 contains 16 residues. The protocol was immunoSEQ multiplex PCR, while the TCRdb copy is restricted to in-frame clones and leaves out a portion. The sample lists fewer than 70,000 clones, roughly nine tenths occurring once. The input for sequencing was CD4+ or CD8+ T cells sorted from blood, taken in a trial of the OX40 agonist ivuxolimab. V is TRBV18 and J is TRBJ2-5; 8 bases line up with TRBD2. This sequence was found in an adult with an advanced solid tumor such as melanoma, head and neck, liver or kidney cancer. DNA of the CDR3: TGTGCCAGCTCAGCCTTGAGCGGGAGTTCAGGGGAGACCCAGTACTTC. Amino acids: CASSALSGSSGETQYF. Supplemented by reference TRBV18 and TRBJ2-5, the full variable domain reads NAGVMQNPRHLVRRRGQEARLRCSPMKGHSHVYWYRQLPEEGLKFMVYLQKENIIDESGMPKERFSAEFPKEGPSILRIQQVVRGDSAAYFCASSALSGSSGETQYFGPGTRLLVL.